A single sample is the source of the 7 T cell receptor beta chains below, sequenced in a study of T cell changes during pregnancy in multiple sclerosis (dated by TCRdb to about 2019). Libraries were made using the immunoSEQ multiplex PCR assay. The table was pulled from immuneACCESS by TCRdb, which kept in-frame rearrangements only. Such tables lose some clones; where checked, under half of the loss comes from unresolved V genes, and the rest has no known cause. This sample is represented by under 110,000 clones; approximately 91% of them were singletons. The ten largest clones take up 3% to 3.5% of the sample. The sequences come from peripheral blood, collected in the second trimester of pregnancy. These TCRs come from a female donor with multiple sclerosis, enrolled in a pregnancy study.

The rearrangement uses TRBV5-6 and TRBJ2-2; TRBD1 matches at 9 bases. Germline V gene lookup returns CDR1 SGHDT and CDR2 YYEEEE. This CDR3 is built from 17 residues. V lost 4 bases to trimming and J lost 7 bases; unmatched junction nucleotides: 14. The CDR3 coding sequence is TGTGCCAGCAGCAACCCGGGACAGGGCGTAGGAGGCGGGGAGCTGTTTTTT. Translating gives CASSNPGQGVGGGELFF.

The CDR3 sequence: CASSIGTSGSYEQYF. CDR3 bases: TGTGCCAGCAGTATCGGGACTAGCGGGAGCTACGAGCAGTACTTC. This chain uses TRBV27 with TRBJ2-7, with 14 positions matching TRBD2. CDR1 MNHEY and CDR2 SMNVEV come from the germline V gene (reference sequence). The V segment lost 5 bases and the J segment 3 bases; nucleotides outside the gene matches: 3. The CDR3 has 15 amino acids.

The chain carries TRBV18 and TRBJ1-5, with D perhaps matching TRBD1 (5 bases). V lost 4 bases and J 4 bases, leaving 8 bases between the germline ends. The CDR3 is 13 residues long. Germline lookup yields CDR1 KGHSH and CDR2 LQKENI. The CDR3 DNA follows: TGTGCCAGCTCACAGGGGCCAAATCAGCCCCAGCATTTT. Translation: CASSQGPNQPQHF.

The V gene is TRBV28, the J gene TRBJ1-2; 9 bases match TRBD1. The junction had 16 bases not matched to a gene; V was cut back by 5 bases and J by 12 bases. Germline CDR1 and CDR2: MDHEN and SYDVKM. CDR3 length: 15 residues. CDR3 protein: CASSGVGQGRGGDTF. Here the CDR3 DNA reads TGTGCCAGCAGTGGAGTGGGACAGGGAAGGGGAGGGGACACCTTC.

The CDR3 coding sequence is TGTGCCAGCAGTTTGAAAAGACTAGCGGGGCCCACAGATACGCAGTATTTT. This encodes CASSLKRLAGPTDTQYF. This chain joins TRBV27 and TRBJ2-3, with 11 bases that match TRBD2. Unmatched junction bases numbered 7, after V lost 3 bases and J lost 2 bases. The length of the CDR3 is 17 residues. The germline CDR1 and CDR2 sequences are MNHEY and SMNVEV (reference sequence).

The chain employs TRBV5-4 and TRBJ2-7; the D gene is possibly TRBD2 (7 bases). Germline loops: CDR1 SGHNT, CDR2 YYREEE (reference sequence). CDR3 size: 18 residues. The ends were cut back, 4 bases at V and 3 bases at J, with 26 bases in the middle. CDR3: CASSPRLLHREGHYEQYF. CDR3 nucleotide sequence: TGTGCCAGCAGCCCTCGACTCCTACACAGGGAGGGTCACTACGAGCAGTACTTC.

The rearrangement joins TRBV6-5 to TRBJ1-3, with 10 bases matching TRBD1. Germline values: CDR1 MNHEY, CDR2 SVGAGI. V was pared by 6 bases and J by 4 bases, with 6 bases of the junction left unmatched. CDR3 length: 15 amino acids. CDR3 sequence reads: CASRLGTGAGNTIYF. CDR3 DNA: TGTGCCAGCAGACTAGGGACAGGGGCGGGAAACACCATATATTTT.